The sequence of this T cell receptor beta chain was determined in a study of T cells in Graves' hyperthyroidism and ophthalmopathy. Researchers took RNA transcripts and amplified the TCR beta CDR3 regions from them. When the TCR CDR3 underwent first-round RT-PCR, the HTBI primer set was used. MiXCR, run by TCRdb on the multiplex PCR reads, gives a single entry per CDR3 protein. The data show roughly 640,000 distinct CDR3 sequences, 16% seen once. There are a few counts of this clonotype. The TCR comes from a woman aged 40 to 50 with Graves' ophthalmopathy. Sequences were obtained from blood.

The CDR3 region is CASSQDGRGPEAFF. In nucleotides, the CDR3 is TGTGCCAGCAGCCAAGATGGGCGTGGACCTGAAGCTTTCTTT. The chain recombines TRBV4-2 with TRBJ1-1; unclear D gene. The V end was cut by 0 bases, the J end by 6 bases, with 11 bases between. This CDR3 is built from 14 residues. Germline V gene sequence: CDR1 LGHNA, CDR2 YNFKEQ.